This is a list of T cell receptor beta chains from one sample in a study of T cell clones after liver transplantation. The assay was immunoSEQ multiplex PCR, and TCRdb's table has in-frame clones only and misses some. The sample holds some 45,000 clones, around 84% seen once. Sample: CD4+ T cells from blood, taken 24 months after liver transplant. Source of these receptors: a human patient who received a liver transplant. Part of the T cells may come from the graft donor. Both conserved end residues are part of each CDR3.

length: 13; J: TRBJ1-2; V: TRBV7-9; CDR3: CASRGNQDNGYTF
length: 15; J: TRBJ2-3; V: TRBV6-6; CDR3: CASSYRLAEDDTQYF
length: 16; J: TRBJ2-1; V: TRBV18; CDR3: CASSKDRSSSYNEQFF
length: 16; J: TRBJ2-3; V: TRBV14; CDR3: CASSPIEVSGTDTQYF
length: 12; J: TRBJ2-7; V: TRBV27; CDR3: CASSFLGNEQYF
length: 14; J: TRBJ1-1; V: TRBV27; CDR3: CASRSDTGKTEAFF
length: 16; J: TRBJ2-3; V: TRBV5-1; CDR3: CASSIVAGKSTDTQYF
length: 16; J: TRBJ2-5; V: TRBV27; CDR3: CASSLSGTIKSETQYF
length: 15; J: TRBJ1-6; V: TRBV13; CDR3: CASSLSSGAAVTLHF
length: 13; J: TRBJ1-2; V: TRBV29-1; CDR3: CSVERPTGYGYTF
length: 18; J: TRBJ2-5; V: TRBV30; CDR3: CAWRDIKTYRVNQETQYF
length: 14; J: TRBJ2-3; V: TRBV13; CDR3: CASSLRELTDTQYF
length: 16; J: TRBJ2-3; V: TRBV4-2; CDR3: CASSQEGSGSTDTQYF
length: 13; J: TRBJ1-2; V: TRBV6-6; CDR3: CASSLTGGRGYTF
length: 13; J: TRBJ2-1; V: TRBV7-2; CDR3: CASSFFGIDEQFF